This note documents a single T cell receptor (beta chain) sequence. Its binding antigen is unknown. Base qualities are not at hand, and no much larger clone is one base apart. TCRbeta CDR3 regions were amplified with the immunoSEQ bias-controlled multiplex PCR and sequenced at high throughput. Processing in the source paper ran as follows. The immunoSEQ vendor pipeline collapsed and filtered the CDR3 sequences so that the abundance and frequency of each unique TCRbeta CDR3 could be quantified. Dominant CDR3 amino acid sequences were clustered with SARS-CoV-2-specific ImmuneCODE TCRbeta sequences by CD-HIT at a 90% global sequence identity threshold. Clones with frequencies of 0.1 to 1 were classed as hyperexpanded, and 0.01 to 0.1 as large. The CDR3 amino acid sequences and the V and J gene assignments of the dominant clones were confirmed with MiXCR. The R stringdist package was used to compute Levenshtein distances between the patient clonotypes and the ImmuneCODE hits. Sourced from immuneACCESS, this table was stored by TCRdb with only in-frame sequences that have V and J called. A share of the clones is absent; for the studies checked, an unresolved V gene accounts for under half, and the remainder has no known explanation. From that table come the V and J calls and clone size; the DNA was used to work out D and trimming. A total of about 11,000 clones appear in this sample, 65% to 90% of them only once. The top ten hold 29% of the sample.

The data were taken from a study of T cell repertoires in MIS-A myocarditis (dated by TCRdb to between 2022 and 2023). The QIAamp DNA FFPE kit was used to extract genomic DNA from formalin-fixed paraffin-embedded autopsy tissue. Reading the germline V gene (reference sequence) gives CDR1 MNHEY and CDR2 SMNVEV. Trimming at the junction amounts to 8 bases on V and 4 bases on J, and the germline ends lie 18 bases apart. From its cysteine to its phenylalanine, the CDR3 spans 14 amino acids. Only CDR3 DNA remains: 42 bases, in frame from the first base. Sequencing was done on a sample of right ventricle heart tissue obtained at autopsy. The cell subset or site label on this specimen signifies: cardiac tissue sample (left or right ventricle, interventricular septum, or pericardium). The sequence joins TRBV27 to TRBJ2-7, with the D gene too uncertain to name. The clonotype was recovered from a man younger than 35 with fulminant myocarditis from multisystem inflammatory syndrome in adults (MIS-A) after COVID-19. The sequenced DNA is TGTGCCAGCTCAGACCGAAGCAGGTTGTACGAGCAGTACTTC. Translated, it gives CASSDRSRLYEQYF.